The text below deals with one TCR beta chain. Its specificity is unknown. Lung cancer patients with chemo-refractory metastatic non-small-cell disease were given focal radiation plus CTLA-4 blockade with ipilimumab. The source of the sample is a study of radiotherapy plus CTLA-4 blockade in lung cancer. Study-level background: Among all patients, roughly 19% showed objective responses, while 30% to 35% had disease control.

Study results and limitations: TCR clones from tumors expanded in blood after radiotherapy plus ipilimumab.

CDR1 and CDR2 (germline): SGDLS, YYNGEE. This CDR3 spans 18 amino acids. Losses at the gene ends were 3 bases for V and 0 bases for J; bases not matched to a gene: 8. The assay was immunoSEQ multiplex PCR, and TCRdb's table has in-frame clones only and misses some. This table holds fewer than 55,000 clones, roughly 85% found once. This TCR was sampled from a human donor with non-small cell lung cancer whose response to radiotherapy plus ipilimumab could not be evaluated. J is TRBJ2-1 and V is TRBV9; 11 nucleotides match TRBD2. This sample comprised peripheral blood, obtained from a patient treated with radiotherapy plus ipilimumab. CDR3 sequence (DNA): TGTGCCAGCAGCGCCGGGACTAGCGGCTTTGCCTCCTACAATGAGCAGTTCTTC. Protein product: CASSAGTSGFASYNEQFF.